This TCR beta chain was identified during a study of CD8+CD57+ T cells in acquired aplastic anemia. Template material for TCR beta VDJ and CDR3 profiling consisted of genomic DNA. TCRdb fed the reads into MiXCR, producing one record per CDR3 protein. The profile shows about 160,000 distinct CDR3 sequences, 40% to 55% of them singletons. In patients chosen for sequencing, flow cytometry had shown CD8+CD57+ cell expansion. Among the patients, none had received any therapy at the time of blood sampling. Germline CDR1 reads LNHDA; CDR2 reads SQIVND (reference sequence). The CDR3 has 11 amino acids. V was clipped by 5 bases and J by 8 bases, with 9 bases between them.

The sequencing input was sorted CD4+, CD8+, or CD8+CD57+ T cells (not recorded which) from PBMCs. The clonotype comes from a human donor with aplastic anemia. The chain combines TRBV19 with TRBJ1-2; unclear D gene. CDR3 sequence: CASSSMEGYTF. The CDR3 nucleotides read TGTGCCAGTAGTTCGATGGAGGGCTACACCTTC.